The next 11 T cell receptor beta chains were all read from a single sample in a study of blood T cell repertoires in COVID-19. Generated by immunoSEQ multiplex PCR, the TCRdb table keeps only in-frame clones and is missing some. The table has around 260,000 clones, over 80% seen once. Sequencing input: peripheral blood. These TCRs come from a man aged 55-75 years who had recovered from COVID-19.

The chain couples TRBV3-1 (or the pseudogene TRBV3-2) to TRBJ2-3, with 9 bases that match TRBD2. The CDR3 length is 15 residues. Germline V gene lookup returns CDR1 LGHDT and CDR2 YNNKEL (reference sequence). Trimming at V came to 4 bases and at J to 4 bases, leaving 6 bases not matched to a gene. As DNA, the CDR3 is TGTGCCAGCAGCCCCAGACGCGGGGGGGCAGATACGCAGTATTTT. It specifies CASSPRRGGADTQYF.

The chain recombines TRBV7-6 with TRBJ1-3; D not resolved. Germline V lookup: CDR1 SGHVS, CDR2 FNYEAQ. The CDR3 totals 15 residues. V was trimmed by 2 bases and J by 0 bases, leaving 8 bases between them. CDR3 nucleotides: TGTGCCAGCAGCTTACGGGAGAGCTCTGGAAACACCATATATTTT. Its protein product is CASSLRESSGNTIYF.

The CDR3: CASSPREASTGELFF. CDR3 DNA sequence: TGTGCCAGCTCACCACGTGAGGCCTCCACGGGGGAGCTGTTTTTT. The rearrangement joins TRBV18 to TRBJ2-2; no clear D gene. The CDR3 extends over 15 amino acids. V was shortened by 1 base and J by 8 bases, with 14 bases between the two germline ends. Germline values: CDR1 KGHSH, CDR2 LQKENI.

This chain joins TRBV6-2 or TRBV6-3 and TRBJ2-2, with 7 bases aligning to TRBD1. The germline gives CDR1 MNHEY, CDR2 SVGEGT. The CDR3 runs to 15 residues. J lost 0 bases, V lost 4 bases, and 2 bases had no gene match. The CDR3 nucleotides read TGTGCCAGCAGTTGGGACAGCCCGAACACCGGGGAGCTGTTTTTT. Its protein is CASSWDSPNTGELFF.

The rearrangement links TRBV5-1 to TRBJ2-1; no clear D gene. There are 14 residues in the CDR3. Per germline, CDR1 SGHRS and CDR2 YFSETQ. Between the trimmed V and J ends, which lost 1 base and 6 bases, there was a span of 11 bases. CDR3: CASSLPSTGNEQFF. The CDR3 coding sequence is TGCGCCAGCAGCTTGCCGTCTACGGGCAATGAGCAGTTCTTC.

The CDR3 protein is CASSRLAGLEEQFF. The CDR3, as DNA: TGCGCCAGCAGCAGGCTAGCGGGATTAGAGGAGCAGTTCTTC. This rearrangement joins TRBV4-1 to TRBJ2-1; 9 bases map to TRBD2. After removal of 5 bases from V and 10 bases from J, the junction contained 9 bases not matched to a gene. The germline gives CDR1 MGHRA, CDR2 YSYEKL. CDR3 length: 14 residues.

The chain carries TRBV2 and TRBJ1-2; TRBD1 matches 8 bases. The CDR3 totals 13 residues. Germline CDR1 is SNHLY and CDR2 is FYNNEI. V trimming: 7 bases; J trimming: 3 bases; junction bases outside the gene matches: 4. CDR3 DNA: TGTGCCAGCACTAAGGACAGGGACTATGGCTACACCTTC. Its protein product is CASTKDRDYGYTF.

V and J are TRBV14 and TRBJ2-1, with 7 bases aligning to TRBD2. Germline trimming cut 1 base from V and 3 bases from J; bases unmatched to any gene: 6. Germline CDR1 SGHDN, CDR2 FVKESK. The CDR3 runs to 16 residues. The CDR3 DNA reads TGTGCCAGCAGCCAAGGGAGCGGGGCACTCTACAATGAGCAGTTCTTC. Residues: CASSQGSGALYNEQFF.

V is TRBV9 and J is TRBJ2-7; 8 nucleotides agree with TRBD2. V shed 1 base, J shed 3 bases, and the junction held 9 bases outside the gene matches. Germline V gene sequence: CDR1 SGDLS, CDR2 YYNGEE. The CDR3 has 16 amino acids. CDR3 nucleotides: TGTGCCAGCAGCGTAAGCGGGGGCGCCACGTTCTACGAGCAGTACTTC. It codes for CASSVSGGATFYEQYF.

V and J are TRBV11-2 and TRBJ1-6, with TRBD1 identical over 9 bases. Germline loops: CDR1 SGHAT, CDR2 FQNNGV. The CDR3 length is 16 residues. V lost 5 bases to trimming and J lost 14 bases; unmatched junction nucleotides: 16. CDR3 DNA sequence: TGTGCCAGCAGCCGGTACGGGACAGGGTCCTTTCGGGCCCTCCACTTT. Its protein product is CASSRYGTGSFRALHF.

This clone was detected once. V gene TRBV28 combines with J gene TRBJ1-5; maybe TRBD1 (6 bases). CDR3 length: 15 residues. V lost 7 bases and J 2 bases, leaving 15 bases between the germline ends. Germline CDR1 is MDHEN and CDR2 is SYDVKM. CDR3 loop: CASTESQGRNQPQHF. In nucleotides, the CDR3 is TGTGCCAGCACCGAATCACAGGGTCGCAATCAGCCCCAGCATTTT. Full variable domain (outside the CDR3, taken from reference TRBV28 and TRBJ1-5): DVKVTQSSRYLVKRTGEKVFLECVQDMDHENMFWYRQDPGLGLRLIYFSYDVKMKEKGDIPEGYSVSREKKERFSLILESASTNQTSMYLCASTESQGRNQPQHFGDGTRLSIL.